This TCR beta chain was obtained from a study of regulatory T cells in long-lasting Graves disease. Points from the study as a whole: Persistent Graves' cases showed lower TCR diversity than newly diagnosed cases.

This sample's time point: newly diagnosed GD, antithyroid drugs for less than 3 months. The TCR library was made from RNA extracted from PBMCs. CDR3 regions were amplified by Arm-PCR using iRepertoire HTBI primers to build TCR beta libraries. TCRdb reprocessed the multiplex PCR reads via MiXCR and lists one record per CDR3 protein. In the table there are about 420,000 distinct CDR3 sequences, over 15% of which are singletons. A remark on this clonotype: Its antigen is still unknown.

The length of the CDR3 is 16 residues. Trimming shortened V by 6 bases and J by 1 base, and 15 bases separated the two germline ends. Germline V CDR1 and CDR2: SNHLY, FYNNEI. These data also formed part of another study, on T cells in Graves' hyperthyroidism and ophthalmopathy.

The source material was peripheral blood mononuclear cells (PBMCs), sampled at new diagnosis, from a patient treated with antithyroid drugs. The receptor's source is a woman between 18 and 29 years old with Graves disease. The genes are TRBV2 and TRBJ2-2, with D maybe TRBD2 (5 bases). CDR3 protein: CASSWSRVGNTGELFF. CDR3 coding DNA: TGTGCCAGCAGCTGGTCGAGGGTCGGGAACACCGGGGAGCTGTTTTTT.